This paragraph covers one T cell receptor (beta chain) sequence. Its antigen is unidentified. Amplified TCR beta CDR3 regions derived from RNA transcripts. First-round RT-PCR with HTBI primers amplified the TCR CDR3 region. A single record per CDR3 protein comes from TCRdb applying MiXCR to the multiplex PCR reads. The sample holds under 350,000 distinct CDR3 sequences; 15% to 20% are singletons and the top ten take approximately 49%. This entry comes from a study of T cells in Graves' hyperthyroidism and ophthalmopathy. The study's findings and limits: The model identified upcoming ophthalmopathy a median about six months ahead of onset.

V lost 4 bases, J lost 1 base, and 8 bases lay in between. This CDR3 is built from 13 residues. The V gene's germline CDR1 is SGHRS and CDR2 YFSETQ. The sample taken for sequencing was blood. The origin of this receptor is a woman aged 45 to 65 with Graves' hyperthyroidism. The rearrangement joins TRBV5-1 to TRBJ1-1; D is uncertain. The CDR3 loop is CASSQVQNTEAFF. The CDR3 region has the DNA TGCGCCAGCAGCCAAGTCCAGAACACTGAAGCTTTCTTT.